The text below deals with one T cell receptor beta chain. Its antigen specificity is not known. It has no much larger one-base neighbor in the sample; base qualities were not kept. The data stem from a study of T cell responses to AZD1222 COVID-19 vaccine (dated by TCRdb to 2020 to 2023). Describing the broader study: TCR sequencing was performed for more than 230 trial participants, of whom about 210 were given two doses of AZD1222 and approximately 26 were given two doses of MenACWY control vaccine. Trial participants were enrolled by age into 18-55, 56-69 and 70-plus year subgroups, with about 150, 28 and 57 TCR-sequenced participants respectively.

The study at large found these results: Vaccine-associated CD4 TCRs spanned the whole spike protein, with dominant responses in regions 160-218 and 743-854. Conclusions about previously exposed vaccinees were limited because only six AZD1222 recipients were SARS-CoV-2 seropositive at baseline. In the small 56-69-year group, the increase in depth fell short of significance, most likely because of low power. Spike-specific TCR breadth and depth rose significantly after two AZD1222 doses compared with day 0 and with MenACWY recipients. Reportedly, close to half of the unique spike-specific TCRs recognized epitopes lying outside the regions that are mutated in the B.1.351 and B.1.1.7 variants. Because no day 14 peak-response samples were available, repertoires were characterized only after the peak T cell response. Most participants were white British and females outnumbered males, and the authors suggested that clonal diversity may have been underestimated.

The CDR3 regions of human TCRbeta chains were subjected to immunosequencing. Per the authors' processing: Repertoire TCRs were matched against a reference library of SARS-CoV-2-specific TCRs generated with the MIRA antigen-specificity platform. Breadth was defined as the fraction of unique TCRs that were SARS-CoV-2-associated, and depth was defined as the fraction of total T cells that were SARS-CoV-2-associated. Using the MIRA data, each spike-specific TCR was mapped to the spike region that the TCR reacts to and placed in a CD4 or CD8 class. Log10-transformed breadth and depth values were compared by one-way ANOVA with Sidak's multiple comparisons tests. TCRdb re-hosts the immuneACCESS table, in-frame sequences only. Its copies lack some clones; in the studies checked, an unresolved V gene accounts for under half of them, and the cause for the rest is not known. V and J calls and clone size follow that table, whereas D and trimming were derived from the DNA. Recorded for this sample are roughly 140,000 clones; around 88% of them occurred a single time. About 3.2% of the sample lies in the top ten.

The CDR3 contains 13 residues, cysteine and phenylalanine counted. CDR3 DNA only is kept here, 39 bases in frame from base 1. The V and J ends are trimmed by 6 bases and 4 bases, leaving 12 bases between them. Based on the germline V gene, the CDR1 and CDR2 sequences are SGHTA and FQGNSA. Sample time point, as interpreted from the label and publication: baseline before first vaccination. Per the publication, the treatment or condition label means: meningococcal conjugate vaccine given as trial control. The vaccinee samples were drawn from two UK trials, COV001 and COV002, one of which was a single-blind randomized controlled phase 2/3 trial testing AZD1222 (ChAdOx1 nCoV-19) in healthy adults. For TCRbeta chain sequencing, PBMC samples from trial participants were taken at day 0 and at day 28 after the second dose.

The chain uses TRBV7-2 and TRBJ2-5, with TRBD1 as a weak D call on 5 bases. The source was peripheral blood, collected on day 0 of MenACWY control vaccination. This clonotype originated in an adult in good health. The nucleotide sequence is TGTGCCAGCAGGAATCAGGGCGGAGAGACCCAGTACTTC. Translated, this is CASRNQGGETQYF.